These T cell receptor beta chains were read from a single sample in a study of blood T cell repertoires in COVID-19. The data were produced by immunoSEQ multiplex PCR, yet TCRdb's version contains in-frame clones alone and is incomplete. The data show 140,000 or so clones, around 90% seen once. Sequencing was performed on peripheral blood. The receptors derive from a woman of 80 years or more with acute or convalescent COVID-19. The CDR3 runs from the conserved cysteine through the conserved F or W. D genes are given only for firm matches. A row's size may be missing; if present it is once, few, many or a size class.

J,size,length,D,V,DNA,CDR3
TRBJ1-5,.,16,.,TRBV19,TGTGCCAGTAGTATAAAGGCAGGGTCGCCCAATCAGCCCCAGCATTTT,CASSIKAGSPNQPQHF
TRBJ2-1,.,12,.,TRBV6-5,TGTGCCAGCAGTCCCCAGGGGGGTGAGCAGTTCTTC,CASSPQGGEQFF
TRBJ1-4,few,16,.,TRBV12-2,TGTGCAAGTCGCCCACTCCCACAGGGTGGGAATGAAAAACTGTTTTTT,CASRPLPQGGNEKLFF
TRBJ2-5,.,15,TRBD1,TRBV5-6,TGTGCCAGCAGCAACGAACAGGGGGCTGGAGAGACCCAGTACTTC,CASSNEQGAGETQYF
TRBJ1-4,few,13,.,TRBV6-6,TGTGCCAGCAGTGGGCAGGATAATGAAAAACTGTTTTTT,CASSGQDNEKLFF
TRBJ1-6,.,14,TRBD1,TRBV7-9,TGTGCCAGCAGCAGGGACAGATTAAATTCACCCCTCCACTTT,CASSRDRLNSPLHF
TRBJ2-5,.,14,.,TRBV9,TGTGCCAGCAGCGTAGATGCAGGGGGGGAGACCCAGTACTTC,CASSVDAGGETQYF
TRBJ2-5,.,14,.,TRBV11-3,TGTGCCAGCAGCCAGGGGGGAGGTCGGGAGACCCAGTACTTC,CASSQGGGRETQYF
TRBJ1-6,.,16,TRBD1,TRBV19,TGTACCAGTAGCGGAACAGGGGAACCCTTCAATTCACCCCTCCACTTT,CTSSGTGEPFNSPLHF
TRBJ2-7,.,17,TRBD1,TRBV3-1/TRBV3-2,TGTGCCAGCAGCCAACCCGGGACAGGGGGCTTTAACTACGAGCAGTACTTC,CASSQPGTGGFNYEQYF
TRBJ1-4,.,16,.,TRBV6-5,TGTGCCAGCAGTTACTCGAACAGTGCAACTAATGAAAAACTGTTTTTT,CASSYSNSATNEKLFF
TRBJ1-4,.,16,TRBD1,TRBV7-9,TGTGCCAGCAGCTTAGGCGGGACAGGGGGTATTGAAAAACTGTTTTTT,CASSLGGTGGIEKLFF
TRBJ2-5,.,15,TRBD2,TRBV13,TGTGCCAGCAGCCTGAGACTAGCGGGGGCGGAGACCCAGTACTTC,CASSLRLAGAETQYF
TRBJ2-2,.,15,.,TRBV7-3,TGTGCCAGCAGCTTAACGGAGGCGAACACCGGGGAGCTGTTTTTT,CASSLTEANTGELFF
TRBJ1-5,few,14,.,TRBV7-9,TGTGCCAGCAGCTTAGGCGGTCATGGTCAGCCCCAGCATTTT,CASSLGGHGQPQHF
TRBJ2-3,.,17,TRBD2,TRBV9,TGTGCCAGCAGCGTTACCATTAGCGGGGGGAAGGAAGATACGCAGTATTTT,CASSVTISGGKEDTQYF
TRBJ2-3,.,15,.,TRBV20-1,TGCAGTGCTAGTCTAGGAGGGTCCTTCACAGATACGCAGTATTTT,CSASLGGSFTDTQYF
TRBJ1-1,.,14,.,TRBV6-5,TGTGCCAGCAGTTTTACAGGTACCAACACTGAAGCTTTCTTT,CASSFTGTNTEAFF
TRBJ2-7,.,14,.,TRBV7-8,TGTGCCAGCAGCCTTGGTAGGGGGTGGAACGAGCAGTACTTC,CASSLGRGWNEQYF
TRBJ2-7,.,19,.,TRBV6-1,TGTGCCAGCAGTGAATGGGGACAGGGAGAGGCGGGGGGTTTTGTAGAGCAGTACTTC,CASSEWGQGEAGGFVEQYF
TRBJ2-7,.,15,TRBD1,TRBV19,TGTGCCAGTAGTATAACAGGGACAGGGGTCGTAAAGCAGTACTTC,CASSITGTGVVKQYF
TRBJ2-2,.,16,TRBD1,TRBV28,TGTGCCAGCAGTCAATGGACAGGGGGAAAGGCCGGGGAGCTGTTTTTT,CASSQWTGGKAGELFF
TRBJ1-2,.,14,TRBD1,TRBV7-9,TGTGCCAGCACCCTAGGGACAGGGAGCTATGGCTACACCTTC,CASTLGTGSYGYTF
TRBJ1-2,.,11,.,TRBV6-5,TGTGCCAGCATTGCTTACTCGGGCTACACCTTC,CASIAYSGYTF
TRBJ1-2,once,14,.,TRBV6-4,TGTGCCAGCAGTGACTCGATCCCCAGCTATGGCTACACCTTC,CASSDSIPSYGYTF
TRBJ2-6,.,18,TRBD1,TRBV5-6,TGTGCCAGCAGCCCTCTACCGGGACAGAAGGCTGGGGCCAACGTCCTGACTTTC,CASSPLPGQKAGANVLTF
TRBJ2-4,.,15,.,TRBV7-2,TGTGCCAGCAGCTTAATGCACAGGGAGGGAAACATTCAGTACTTC,CASSLMHREGNIQYF
TRBJ2-7,.,13,TRBD1,TRBV7-8,TGTGCCAGCAGCGCCCGACAGGGTTCCGAGCAGTACTTC,CASSARQGSEQYF
TRBJ1-6,.,16,TRBD1,TRBV5-4,TGTGCCAGCAGCTTTGCGACAGGGAGGAGCAATTCACCCCTCCACTTT,CASSFATGRSNSPLHF